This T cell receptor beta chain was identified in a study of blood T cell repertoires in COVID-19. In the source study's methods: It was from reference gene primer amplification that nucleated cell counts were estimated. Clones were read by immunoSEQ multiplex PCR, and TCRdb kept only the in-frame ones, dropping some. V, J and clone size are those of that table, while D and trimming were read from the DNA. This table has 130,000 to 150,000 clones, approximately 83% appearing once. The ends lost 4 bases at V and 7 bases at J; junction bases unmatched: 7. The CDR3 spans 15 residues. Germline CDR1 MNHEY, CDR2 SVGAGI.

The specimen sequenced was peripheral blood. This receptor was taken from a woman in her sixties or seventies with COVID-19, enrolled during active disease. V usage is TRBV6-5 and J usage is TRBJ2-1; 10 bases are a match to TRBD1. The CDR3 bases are TGTGCCAGCAGTTCGGCCGGGACAGGGGAGAATGAGCAGTTCTTC. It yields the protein CASSSAGTGENEQFF.